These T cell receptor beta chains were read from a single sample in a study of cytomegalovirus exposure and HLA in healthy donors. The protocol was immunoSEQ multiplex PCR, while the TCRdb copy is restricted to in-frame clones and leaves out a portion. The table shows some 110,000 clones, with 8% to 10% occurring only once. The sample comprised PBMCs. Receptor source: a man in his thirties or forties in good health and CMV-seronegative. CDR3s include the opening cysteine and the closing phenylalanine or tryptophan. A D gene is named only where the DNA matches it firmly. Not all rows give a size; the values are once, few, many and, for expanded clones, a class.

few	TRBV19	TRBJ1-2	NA	CASSIGQGHLYGYTF	TGTGCCAGTAGTATTGGTCAGGGGCACCTCTATGGCTACACCTTC
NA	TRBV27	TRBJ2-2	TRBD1	CASSRPTGGVSGELFF	TGTGCCAGCAGTCGGCCGACAGGGGGCGTTTCCGGGGAGCTGTTTTTT
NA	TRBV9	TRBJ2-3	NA	CASSTGGFHTDTQYF	TGTGCCAGCAGTACCGGGGGTTTTCACACAGATACGCAGTATTTT
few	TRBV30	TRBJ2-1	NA	CAWSTGLEGHNEQFF	TGTGCCTGGAGTACAGGACTGGAGGGGCACAATGAGCAGTTCTTC
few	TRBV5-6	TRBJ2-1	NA	CASSHGTASDEQFF	TGTGCCAGCAGCCACGGGACTGCCTCCGACGAGCAGTTCTTC
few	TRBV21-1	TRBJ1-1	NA	CASSNHHRGSTEAFF	TGTGCCAGCAGCAACCATCACAGGGGCAGCACTGAAGCTTTCTTT
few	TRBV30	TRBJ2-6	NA	CAWSGGSGANVLTF	TGTGCCTGGAGCGGAGGCTCTGGGGCCAACGTCCTGACTTTC
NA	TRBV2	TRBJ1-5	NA	CASRDQGYSNQPQHF	TGTGCCAGCAGAGATCAGGGGTATAGCAATCAGCCCCAGCATTTT
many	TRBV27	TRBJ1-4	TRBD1	CASSLEGQGHEKLFF	TGTGCCAGCAGTTTAGAGGGACAGGGTCACGAAAAACTGTTTTTT
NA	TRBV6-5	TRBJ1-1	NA	CASSYGQNTEAFF	TGTGCCAGCAGTTACGGCCAGAACACTGAAGCTTTCTTT
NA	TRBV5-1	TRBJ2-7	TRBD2	CASSLGVFGAGGSKYEQYF	TGCGCCAGCAGCTTGGGTGTTTTTGGAGCGGGAGGCTCTAAATACGAGCAGTACTTC
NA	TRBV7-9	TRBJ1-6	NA	CATLGGVGNSPLHF	TGTGCCACGCTGGGAGGGGTAGGGAATTCACCCCTCCACTTT
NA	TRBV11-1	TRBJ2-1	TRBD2	CASNLDRGLASDEQFF	TGTGCCAGCAACCTAGACAGGGGACTAGCGAGCGATGAGCAGTTCTTC
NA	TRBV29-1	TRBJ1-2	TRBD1	CSVVDRGLEKANYGYTF	TGCAGCGTTGTTGACAGGGGTCTGGAAAAAGCTAACTATGGCTACACCTTC
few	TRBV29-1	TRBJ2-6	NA	CSVTEPHQARSYSGANVLTF	TGCAGCGTTACCGAACCCCACCAGGCCCGGTCGTACTCTGGGGCCAACGTCCTGACTTTC
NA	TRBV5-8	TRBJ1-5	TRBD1	CASSFNRGYSNQPQHF	TGTGCCAGCAGCTTCAACAGGGGTTATAGCAATCAGCCCCAGCATTTT